Listed below are T cell receptor beta chains from one sample, sequenced in a study of cytomegalovirus exposure and HLA in healthy donors. Clones were sequenced by immunoSEQ multiplex PCR, and TCRdb holds only the in-frame ones, with some missing. The profile shows about 170,000 clones, approximately 80% of them singletons. Input material: PBMCs. The source is a woman aged 45-60 years in good health and CMV-seropositive. The CDR3 runs from the conserved cysteine through the conserved F or W. Fields, in order: V gene, clone size, J gene, D gene, CDR3 protein, CDR3 DNA. The D gene is left open where the match is weak. The size entry is marked missing in some rows and otherwise reads once, few, many or a size class.

TRBV7-3	-	TRBJ2-2	TRBD2	CASSPRGGGANTGELFF	TGTGCCAGCAGCCCAAGAGGCGGGGGGGCCAACACCGGGGAGCTGTTTTTT
TRBV11-2	-	TRBJ2-7	TRBD2	CASSLAPRLAGSYEQYF	TGTGCCAGCAGCTTAGCCCCCCGGCTAGCGGGCTCCTACGAGCAGTACTTC
TRBV19	-	TRBJ1-5	-	CASSSAPGDNQPQHF	TGTGCCAGTAGTTCCGCACCGGGAGACAATCAGCCCCAGCATTTT
TRBV5-1	-	TRBJ1-2	TRBD1	CASSLDGDRVIKGYTF	TGCGCCAGCAGCTTGGATGGGGACAGGGTTATCAAAGGCTACACCTTC
TRBV25-1	-	TRBJ2-7	TRBD1	CASSVDRGSEQYF	TGTGCCAGCAGTGTGGACAGGGGCAGCGAGCAGTACTTC
TRBV19	-	TRBJ2-5	TRBD1	CASSGSTGARSHLHETQYF	TGTGCCAGTAGTGGGTCTACAGGGGCGCGGTCCCACCTACACGAGACCCAGTACTTC
TRBV10-1	once	TRBJ2-5	-	CASSPNTGQETQYF	TGCGCCAGCAGTCCGAACACGGGTCAAGAGACCCAGTACTTC
TRBV25-1	-	TRBJ2-3	-	CASRDSPADTQYF	TGTGCCAGCAGGGACAGCCCCGCAGATACGCAGTATTTT
TRBV29-1	-	TRBJ1-4	-	CSARVAEKLFF	TGCAGCGCCCGGGTCGCCGAAAAACTGTTTTTT
TRBV7-2	-	TRBJ2-1	TRBD2	CASSISGGARFNEQFF	TGTGCCAGCAGCATTAGCGGGGGGGCCCGGTTCAATGAGCAGTTCTTC
TRBV4-2	-	TRBJ2-2	TRBD2	CASSQDGGGGELFF	TGTGCCAGCAGCCAAGATGGGGGGGGCGGGGAGCTGTTTTTT
TRBV7-9	-	TRBJ1-1	-	CASSPPSGDTEAFF	TGTGCCAGCAGCCCCCCCTCAGGGGACACTGAAGCTTTCTTT
TRBV4-3	-	TRBJ2-1	-	CASSQDEGISYNEQFF	TGCGCCAGCAGCCAAGATGAGGGAATATCCTACAATGAGCAGTTCTTC
TRBV7-2	-	TRBJ2-1	-	CASSSDSYNEQFF	TGTGCCAGCAGCTCGGACAGCTACAATGAGCAGTTCTTC
TRBV10-3	few	TRBJ1-2	-	CAISESSLYGYTF	TGTGCCATCAGTGAGTCGAGTCTCTATGGCTACACCTTC
TRBV18	-	TRBJ1-2	-	CASSPSGDYGYTF	TGTGCCAGCTCACCATCGGGGGACTATGGCTACACCTTC
TRBV6-4	-	TRBJ2-1	-	CASSDGGAWAEQFF	TGTGCCAGCAGTGACGGCGGGGCCTGGGCCGAGCAGTTCTTC
TRBV29-1	-	TRBJ1-1	-	CSVKGGDTEAFF	TGCAGCGTGAAGGGGGGGGACACTGAAGCTTTCTTT
TRBV5-4	-	TRBJ2-7	TRBD1	CASSLWDSYEQYF	TGTGCCAGCAGCTTATGGGACAGCTACGAGCAGTACTTC
TRBV29-1	-	TRBJ2-7	-	CSVPGIHEQYF	TGCAGCGTTCCAGGGATCCACGAGCAGTACTTC
TRBV2	-	TRBJ1-1	TRBD1	CASRWDSTNTEAFF	TGTGCCAGCAGGTGGGACAGCACGAACACTGAAGCTTTCTTT
TRBV7-7	-	TRBJ2-1	TRBD1	CASSRDRDNEQFF	TGTGCTAGCAGCCGGGACAGGGACAATGAGCAGTTCTTC
TRBV5-3	-	TRBJ2-3	-	CARSPGYIRGRGTDTQYF	TGTGCCAGAAGCCCTGGATATATCAGGGGCCGGGGCACAGATACGCAGTATTTT
TRBV5-6	-	TRBJ2-5	TRBD2	CASSYRSGRGTQYF	TGTGCCAGCAGCTACCGTAGCGGGAGGGGGACCCAGTACTTC
TRBV30	once	TRBJ1-2	-	CAWVTVPNYGYTF	TGTGCCTGGGTAACAGTGCCTAACTATGGCTACACCTTC
TRBV4-3	few	TRBJ2-1	TRBD2	CASSQLGLAGGHVF	TGCGCCAGCAGCCAATTGGGACTAGCGGGAGGGCATGTCTTC
TRBV5-5	-	TRBJ1-5	TRBD1	CASSPTGTGRNNQPQHF	TGTGCCAGCAGCCCAACCGGGACAGGGAGGAACAATCAGCCCCAGCATTTT
TRBV5-4	-	TRBJ2-1	TRBD2	CASSFVAGGAYNEQFF	TGTGCCAGCAGCTTCGTAGCGGGAGGTGCCTACAATGAGCAGTTCTTC